The 20 T cell receptor beta chains below all came from one sample that was sequenced in a study of T cells in women clearing cervical HPV infection. TCRdb's copy holds only in-frame clones and misses some; the assay was immunoSEQ multiplex PCR. The sample yields about 17,000 clones, of which the top ten take up around 10%. Sequencing was done on a sample of blood buffy coat. Every receptor here comes from a woman aged 18-70 years with a cervical HPV16 infection that either progressed to CIN3+ or cleared (not recorded which).

Comments on this clone: The DNA ends 3 residues before the CDR3 does, and the rest of the CDR3 is filled in from the germline J gene. This chain uses TRBV7-8 with TRBJ2-2, with D tentatively TRBD1 (6 bases). The V end lost 2 bases, the J end lost 5 bases, and 12 bases lay between the germline ends. This CDR3 region has 15 residues. Germline V gene sequence: CDR1 SGHVS, CDR2 FQNEAQ. CDR3 sequence reads: CASSLSPRGTGELFF. CDR3 DNA, as far as it was read: TGTGCCAGCAGCTTATCACCTAGGGGGACCGGGGAG. Variable domain in full (rest from reference TRBV7-8 and TRBJ2-2): GAGVSQSPRYKVAKRGQDVALRCDPISGHVSLFWYQQALGQGPEFLTYFQNEAQLDKSGLPSDRFFAERPEGSVSTLKIQRTQQEDSAVYLCASSLSPRGTGELFFGEGSRLTVL.

On this clone: The read ends 3 residues shy of where the CDR3 ends; the end is completed using the germline J gene. The chain uses TRBV7-3 and TRBJ2-1; a possible D gene is TRBD2 (6 bases). In germline, CDR1 is SGHTA, CDR2 FQGTGA. Trimming removed 5 bases at V and 7 bases at J, with 15 bases between. This CDR3 is built from 14 residues. CDR3 region: CASSPTGSGNEQFF. The CDR3 bases that were read are TGTGCCAGCAGCCCAACCGGTAGCGGAAATGAG.

Notes on this clone: The CDR3 end lies 3 residues beyond the end of the read and is filled in from the germline J gene. The chain links TRBV18 to TRBJ1-2; D unclear. CDR3 length equals 13 residues. The germline V and J ends were trimmed by 3 bases and 3 bases, with 8 bases remaining between them. Germline V lookup: CDR1 KGHSH, CDR2 LQKENI. The CDR3 DNA, read in part, is TGTGCCAGCTCACCCCGGACTGACTATGGC. Its protein product is CASSPRTDYG. The full CDR3 sequence reads CASSPRTDYGYTF.

Comments on this clone: The read comes to an end 3 residues before the CDR3 does, leaving the germline J gene to fill in the end. The rearrangement joins TRBV20-1 to TRBJ2-3; possibly TRBD2 for D (7 bases). The CDR3 covers 14 residues. Between the trimmed V and J ends, which lost 3 bases and 4 bases, there was a span of 14 bases. The V gene's germline CDR1 is DFQATT and CDR2 SNEGSKA (reference sequence). The CDR3 here is CSASMGGASDTQYF. The sequenced part of the CDR3 DNA is TGCAGTGCTAGCATGGGGGGGGCCTCAGATACG.

As to this clone: The CDR3 extends 3 residues past the end of the read, so its final part is completed from the germline J gene. The chain recombines TRBV20-1 with TRBJ2-7, with 11 positions matching TRBD1. Looked up from germline, CDR1 is DFQATT and CDR2 is SNEGSKA (reference sequence). The length of the CDR3 is 15 residues. V lost 6 bases and J lost 3; bases outside the gene matches: 10. CDR3 residues: CSAMNRDRGNYEQYF. Incomplete CDR3 DNA: TGCAGTGCGATGAATCGGGACAGGGGGAACTACGAG.

In regard to this clone: Sequencing ends 3 residues short of the CDR3 end; the germline J gene provides the rest. V and J are TRBV20-1 and TRBJ1-1, with 9 bases matching TRBD1. The CDR3 sequence is 15 residues long. Germline lookup yields CDR1 DFQATT and CDR2 SNEGSKA (reference sequence). CDR3 protein: CSARPITPRQGGAFF. CDR3 bases read: TGCAGTGCTAGACCCATTACCCCAAGACAGGGGGGA.

Judged by frequency, this clone is medium-sized. The read terminates 3 residues ahead of where the CDR3 ends, so the germline J gene completes it. V is TRBV10-3 and J is TRBJ2-2; 7 bases fit TRBD2. Germline-derived CDR1 and CDR2 are ENHRY and SYGVKD. V was clipped by 0 bases and J by 4 bases; unmatched bases: 11. The CDR3 consists of 18 residues. CDR3 sequence: CAISESGTTAPFTGELFF. The part of the CDR3 DNA that was read is TGTGCCATCAGTGAGTCGGGGACTACCGCGCCCTTCACCGGGGAG.

With respect to this clone: The read terminates 3 residues ahead of where the CDR3 ends, so the germline J gene completes it. This chain uses TRBV28 with TRBJ1-2; D is undetermined. V shed 5 bases and J shed 6 bases, with 7 bases lying between them. There are 11 residues in the CDR3. Germline CDR1 reads MDHEN; CDR2 reads SYDVKM. CDR3 protein: CASSRGDGYTF. CDR3 DNA (partial): TGTGCCAGCAGTCGAGGTGATGGC.

Comment on this clone: The read comes to an end 3 residues before the CDR3 does, leaving the germline J gene to fill in the end. The genes are TRBV19 and TRBJ1-1; perhaps TRBD1 as D (5 bases). The CDR3 is made up of 15 amino acids. Germline V lookup: CDR1 LNHDA, CDR2 SQIVND (reference sequence). V was shortened by 1 base and J by 5 bases, with 14 bases between the two germline ends. The CDR3 spells CASSIVGGDWTEAFF. The CDR3 bases that were read are TGTGCCAGTAGTATAGTCGGAGGGGACTGGACTGAA.

Points on this clone: The CDR3 goes on 3 residues after the read ends, and that part is filled in from the germline J gene. The gene calls are TRBV19 and TRBJ2-7; 7 bases agree with TRBD1. Germline CDR1 LNHDA, CDR2 SQIVND (reference sequence). V lost 6 bases, J lost 6 bases, and 14 bases stayed unmatched. This CDR3 contains 15 residues. CDR3 bases read: TGTGCCAGTAGACCTAGACAGGGTTCAAATCGCGAG. It translates to CASRPRQGSNRE. The entire CDR3 protein is CASRPRQGSNREQYF.

Comments on this clone: The sequence runs out 3 residues before the end of the CDR3; the remainder is reconstructed from the germline J gene. J is TRBJ1-2 and V is TRBV23-1; D possibly corresponds to TRBD1 (6 bases). TRBV23-1 is an open reading frame whose function is uncertain. V was cut by 8 bases and J by 5 bases, with 12 bases left in between. The CDR3 sequence is 12 residues long. CDR3 DNA (partial): TGCGCCAGCTTCAGGGGTTGGTATGGC. As protein: CASFRGWYG. The CDR3, in full, reads CASFRGWYGYTF.

About this clone itself: The DNA ends 3 residues before the CDR3 does, and the rest of the CDR3 is filled in from the germline J gene. The chain uses TRBV30 and TRBJ1-5, with D perhaps TRBD1 (5 bases). The CDR3 is 14 residues long. Germline CDR1 reads GTSNPN; CDR2 reads SVGIG (reference sequence). Trimming removed 3 bases from V and 2 bases from J, with 11 bases in between. CDR3 loop: CAWSEIQGNQPQHF. The sequenced CDR3 bases are TGTGCCTGGAGCGAAATACAGGGCAATCAGCCC.

With regard to this clone: The read gets to within 3 residues of the CDR3 end, and the germline J gene fills in the rest. This chain connects TRBV2 to TRBJ1-5, with D perhaps TRBD1 (6 bases). The CDR3 extends over 14 amino acids. CDR1 is SNHLY, CDR2 FYNNEI, per germline. V lost 8 bases, J lost 5 bases, and 16 bases lay in between. The CDR3 reads CASRIRTDDQPQHF. Partial CDR3 DNA: TGTGCCAGCCGGATTCGGACAGATGATCAGCCC.

Note on this clone: The read ends 3 residues before the CDR3 terminus; that terminus is restored from the germline J gene. This chain links TRBV11-2 with TRBJ2-2, with D tentatively TRBD2 (5 bases). V was pared by 1 base and J by 5 bases, with 11 bases between. CDR3 length equals 15 residues. Per germline, CDR1 SGHAT and CDR2 FQNNGV. CDR3 protein: CASSLVPGSTGELFF. The part of the CDR3 DNA that was read is TGTGCCAGCAGCTTAGTACCGGGGAGTACCGGGGAG.

About this clone: The read comes to an end 3 residues before the CDR3 does, leaving the germline J gene to fill in the end. The chain employs TRBV20-1 and TRBJ2-3; TRBD2 matches at 10 bases. J gave up 5 bases and V 1 base, and 6 bases lay outside the gene matches. Per germline, CDR1 DFQATT and CDR2 SNEGSKA (reference sequence). The CDR3 covers 15 residues. The CDR3: CSARVAAGGQDTQYF. The CDR3 DNA, read in part, is TGCAGTGCTAGAGTAGCAGCGGGGGGGCAAGATACG.

A remark on this clone: The read ends 3 residues early relative to the CDR3; the germline J gene fills the gap. V and J are TRBV20-1 and TRBJ2-5, with D possibly being TRBD1 (6 bases). Germline assignment: CDR1 DFQATT and CDR2 SNEGSKA (reference sequence). The CDR3 consists of 13 residues. Trimming pared 4 bases from V and 5 bases from J, leaving 14 bases between. CDR3 in amino acids: CSATKQGRETQYF. The CDR3 bases that were read are TGCAGTGCTACGAAACAGGGCCGGGAGACC.

About this clone itself: The read halts 3 residues ahead of the CDR3 end, with the missing end drawn from the germline J gene. The chain joins TRBV11-3 to TRBJ2-3; D uncertain. The germline V gene has CDR1 SGHNT and CDR2 YENEEA. The CDR3 runs 14 residues. V was cut by 3 bases and J by 4 bases, with 11 bases left in between. CDR3 amino acids: CASSFNLGSDTQYF. CDR3 DNA (partial): TGTGCCAGCAGCTTTAATCTAGGTTCAGATACG.

Worth noting for this clone: Read data end 3 residues before the CDR3 end; the end is taken from the germline J gene. The V call is TRBV20-1, the J call TRBJ1-6, with D possibly TRBD1 on 5 matching bases. The CDR3 length is 13 residues. Looked up from germline, CDR1 is DFQATT and CDR2 is SNEGSKA (reference sequence). V shed 4 bases and J shed 6 bases, with 10 bases lying between them. The CDR3 protein is CSAMLTANSPLHF. CDR3 DNA (partial): TGCAGTGCTATGCTGACAGCTAATTCACCC.

A note on this clone: Read coverage stops 3 residues before the CDR3 terminus; the germline J gene supplies the remainder. V usage is TRBV5-6 and J usage is TRBJ2-7; 10 bases map to TRBD1. This CDR3 contains 14 residues. J gave up 4 bases and V 4 bases, and 5 bases lay outside the gene matches. Looked up from germline, CDR1 is SGHDT and CDR2 is YYEEEE. CDR3 in amino acids: CASSLVGQGYEQYF. The part of the CDR3 DNA that was read is TGTGCCAGCAGCCTTGTGGGACAGGGGTACGAG. The full variable domain, completed using reference TRBV5-6 and TRBJ2-7, is DAGVTQSPTHLIKTRGQQVTLRCSPKSGHDTVSWYQQALGQGPQFIFQYYEEEERQRGNFPDRFSGHQFPNYSSELNVNALLLGDSALYLCASSLVGQGYEQYFGPGTRLTVT.

Turning to this clone: The read stops 3 residues short of the end of the CDR3; the missing end is completed from the germline J gene. The gene calls are TRBV5-6 and TRBJ2-5; unclear D gene. This CDR3 comprises 13 residues. Germline V lookup: CDR1 SGHDT, CDR2 YYEEEE. V lost 2 bases and J 4 bases, leaving 9 bases between the germline ends. The part of the CDR3 DNA that was read is TGTGCCAGCAGCTTAGGGTTGGGAGAGACC. Translating gives CASSLGLGET. The full CDR3 sequence reads CASSLGLGETQYF.